This T cell receptor beta chain was retrieved from a study of T cells in Graves' hyperthyroidism and ophthalmopathy. Study outcomes and limitations: From stable hyperthyroidism, ophthalmopathy was set apart by a 13 V-J model.

Subjects aged 18 to 65 presented with newly diagnosed hyperthyroidism of less than 2 months' duration. Comment on this clonotype: What it recognizes is unknown.

The investigators amplified TCR beta CDR3 regions from RNA transcripts. The TCR CDR3 first-round RT-PCR relied on the HTBI primer set. TCRdb used MiXCR to reprocess the multiplex PCR reads, holding one entry per CDR3 protein. This sample has about 560,000 distinct CDR3 sequences, with around 15% found just once. CDR1 and CDR2 (germline): DFQATT, SNEGSKA (reference sequence). V shed 5 bases and J shed 3 bases, with 10 bases lying between them. This CDR3 has 13 residues. The sequence was obtained from a woman aged 18 to 35 with Graves' hyperthyroidism. The rearrangement uses TRBV20-1 and TRBJ1-4; tentative D call: TRBD1 (6 bases). Source material: blood. In DNA form, the CDR3 reads TGCAGTGCTGTACAGGGAGCTAATGAAAAACTGTTTTTT. Protein sequence: CSAVQGANEKLFF.